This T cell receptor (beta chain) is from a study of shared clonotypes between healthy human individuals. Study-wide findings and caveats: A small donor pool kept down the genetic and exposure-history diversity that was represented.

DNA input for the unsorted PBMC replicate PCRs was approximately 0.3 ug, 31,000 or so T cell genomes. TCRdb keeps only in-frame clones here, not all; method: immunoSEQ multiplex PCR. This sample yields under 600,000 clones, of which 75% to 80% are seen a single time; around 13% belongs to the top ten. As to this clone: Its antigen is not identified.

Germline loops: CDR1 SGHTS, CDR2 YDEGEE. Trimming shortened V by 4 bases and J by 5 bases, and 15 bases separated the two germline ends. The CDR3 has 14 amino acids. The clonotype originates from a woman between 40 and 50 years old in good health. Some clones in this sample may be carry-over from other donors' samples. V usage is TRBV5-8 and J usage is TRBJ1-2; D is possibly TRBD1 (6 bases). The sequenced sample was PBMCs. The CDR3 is CASSGNRVGYGYTF. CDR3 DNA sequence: TGTGCCAGCAGCGGCAACAGGGTGGGTTATGGCTACACCTTC.